A single sample is the source of the 3 T cell receptor beta chains below, sequenced in a study of blood T cell repertoires in COVID-19. This table comes from immunoSEQ multiplex PCR, and its TCRdb copy is limited to in-frame clones, with some not included. The sample yields fewer than 250,000 clones, around 80% seen once. Sequencing was performed on peripheral blood. The receptors here all came from a human donor in a cohort sampled during active COVID-19.

This chain joins TRBV12-5 and TRBJ1-1; weak D call: TRBD1 (5 bases). The CDR3 covers 13 residues. V shed 2 bases and J shed 1 base, with 5 bases lying between them. Germline CDR1 LGHNT, CDR2 FRNRAP. For the CDR3, the DNA is TGTGCTAGTGGTTTGCAGGGGAACACTGAAGCTTTCTTT. Translated, it gives CASGLQGNTEAFF.

This rearrangement joins TRBV6-6 to TRBJ1-3; the D gene is possibly TRBD1 (6 bases). V lost 5 bases to trimming and J lost 4 bases, with 9 bases between them. CDR1 and CDR2 from the germline V gene are MNHNY and SVGAGI (reference sequence). The CDR3 covers 13 residues. CDR3 bases: TGTGCCAGCAGTATTGACAGGGGAAACACCATATATTTT. It encodes CASSIDRGNTIYF.

DNA for the CDR3: TGTGCCAGTAGTAGAGACGGGAGCACAGATACGCAGTATTTT. This encodes CASSRDGSTDTQYF. The chain couples TRBV19 to TRBJ2-3; D is unresolved. This CDR3 is built from 14 residues. Germline CDR1 reads LNHDA; CDR2 reads SQIVND (reference sequence). V dropped 4 bases and J dropped 0 bases, with 8 bases sitting between them.